What follows are 21 T cell receptor beta chains derived from one specimen sequenced in a study of blood T cells in healthy people across ages. Through a sample-barcoded 5' primer and a J-beta primer mix, a second PCR was run for roughly 7 to 11 cycles. TCRdb re-called the 5' RACE reads through MiXCR, storing one row per CDR3 protein. The table has more than 1,400,000 distinct CDR3 sequences, 42% seen once; the top ten hold 7.9%. Sample: blood. All receptors derive from a woman aged 18-29 years in good health.

This clonotype was counted at least ten times. The chain employs TRBV29-1 and TRBJ2-7, with 8 bases lining up with TRBD2. This CDR3 has 15 residues. Germline V gives CDR1 SQVTM, CDR2 ANQGSEA. Trimming at V came to 5 bases and at J to 5 bases, leaving 14 bases not matched to a gene. The CDR3 sequence: CSVLTRGVGSHEQYF. DNA of the CDR3: TGCAGCGTTTTAACGCGGGGGGTTGGTAGCCACGAGCAGTACTTC.

V gene TRBV28 combines with J gene TRBJ2-7; 11 nucleotides line up with TRBD2. This CDR3 is built from 17 residues. V dropped 5 bases and J dropped 0; count of bases not matched to a gene: 9. Germline lookup yields CDR1 MDHEN and CDR2 SYDVKM. The CDR3, as DNA: TGTGCCAGCAGTGATAGTAGCGGGGGGGCCAGCTCCTACGAGCAGTACTTC. This codes for CASSDSSGGASSYEQYF.

V is TRBV27 and J is TRBJ1-2, with D perhaps matching TRBD1 (5 bases). Germline CDR1 MNHEY, CDR2 SMNVEV (reference sequence). V lost 8 bases to trimming and J lost 5 bases, with 15 bases between them. The CDR3 has 13 amino acids. CDR3 nucleotides: TGTGCCAGCCGTAATGACGGGGCATATGGCTACACCTTC. The encoded protein is CASRNDGAYGYTF.

The chain employs TRBV6-5 and TRBJ1-6; 9 bases are shared with TRBD1. Per germline, CDR1 MNHEY and CDR2 SVGAGI. The CDR3 contains 15 residues. The V gene end was trimmed by 5 bases and the J gene end by 8 bases; junction bases not matched to a gene: 7. CDR3: CASSPGTGKYSPLHF. CDR3 in DNA: TGTGCCAGCAGTCCCGGGACAGGGAAATATTCACCCCTCCACTTT.

The table lists this clonotype with a count of one. V usage is TRBV15 and J usage is TRBJ2-6, with a possible D match to TRBD2 (6 bases). In germline, CDR1 is LNHNV, CDR2 YYDKDF (reference sequence). This CDR3 has 17 residues. Trimming removed 3 bases at V and 5 bases at J, with 17 bases between. For the CDR3, the DNA is TGTGCCACCAGCAGGGGGGGACTTGCCCCGTGGGCCAACGTCCTGACTTTC. Translation: CATSRGGLAPWANVLTF.

A remark on this clonotype: A read error may produce the germline difference seen at one junction end. The CDR3 sequence: CAGSLGDRGTYNEQFF. The CDR3 bases are TGTGCCGGCAGCTTGGGGGACAGGGGGACCTACAATGAGCAGTTCTTC. The chain carries TRBV5-6 and TRBJ2-1; 11 nucleotides line up with TRBD1. CDR3 length: 16 residues. From germline, CDR1 is SGHDT and CDR2 YYEEEE.

This clonotype turned up a few times. V usage is TRBV18 and J usage is TRBJ1-5; the D is unclear. V shed 8 bases and J shed 7 bases, with 12 bases lying between them. In germline, CDR1 is KGHSH, CDR2 LQKENI. The CDR3 is 12 residues long. The CDR3: CASAHNEQPQHF. In DNA form, the CDR3 reads TGTGCCAGCGCACACAACGAACAGCCCCAGCATTTT.

V and J are TRBV7-9 and TRBJ2-1; D is unclear. From germline, CDR1 is SEHNR and CDR2 FQNEAQ (reference sequence). The V gene lost 1 base and the J gene lost 7 bases, with 8 bases spanning the gap. The length of the CDR3 is 13 residues. CDR3 in DNA: TGTGCCAGCAGCTTAGTGGTCCGAAATGAGCAGTTCTTC. It codes for CASSLVVRNEQFF.

This clonotype was counted many times. This chain joins TRBV5-1 and TRBJ1-1; 7 bases map to TRBD1. Per the germline V gene, CDR1 is SGHRS and CDR2 is YFSETQ. This CDR3 is built from 14 residues. The V and J ends lost 4 bases and 2 bases, in that order; junction bases with no gene match: 5. In DNA form, the CDR3 reads TGCGCCAGCAGCCCGGGACAGTTTAACACTGAAGCTTTCTTT. Its protein is CASSPGQFNTEAFF.

This clonotype was observed a handful of times. The gene calls are TRBV12-3 or TRBV12-4 and TRBJ1-4; 8 bases match TRBD1. This CDR3 comprises 13 residues. V was clipped by 3 bases and J by 7 bases; unmatched bases: 1. CDR3 in amino acids: CASSLDRAEKLFF. For the CDR3, the DNA is TGTGCCAGCAGTTTGGACAGGGCTGAAAAACTGTTTTTT.

This clonotype has only one observation. The CDR3 loop reads CASSLSPWTVYGYTF. The CDR3 bases are TGTGCCAGCAGTTTATCGCCGTGGACAGTCTATGGCTACACCTTC. J is TRBJ1-2 and V is TRBV27, with D possibly being TRBD1 (6 bases). This CDR3 is built from 15 residues. The germline V gene has CDR1 MNHEY and CDR2 SMNVEV (reference sequence). The ends were cut back, 0 bases at V and 4 bases at J, with 12 bases in the middle.

The CDR3 loop reads CASSLEEFADTQYF. CDR3 bases: TGTGCCAGCAGCCTGGAGGAATTTGCAGATACGCAGTATTTT. The chain carries TRBV5-6 and TRBJ2-3; D is possibly TRBD2 (5 bases). Germline CDR1 SGHDT, CDR2 YYEEEE. The CDR3 totals 14 residues. V lost 4 bases, J lost 4 bases, and 13 bases lay in between.

The rearrangement uses TRBV2 and TRBJ2-4, with a possible D match to TRBD1 (5 bases). Trimming removed 3 bases at V and 1 base at J, with 13 bases between. The CDR3 spans 16 residues. Germline CDR1 SNHLY, CDR2 FYNNEI. The CDR3 is CASSELGPEAKNIQYF. The CDR3 nucleotides are TGTGCCAGCAGTGAGTTGGGGCCCGAGGCCAAAAACATTCAGTACTTC.

The genes are TRBV5-1 and TRBJ2-5, with 7 bases fitting TRBD2. The assigned J gene may be wrong: the sequence end matches TRBJ2-7 better. The CDR3 totals 15 residues. Germline CDR1 reads SGHRS; CDR2 reads YFSETQ. CDR3 in DNA: TGCGCCAGCAGCCCTCGGGGGGATTGGGCCTACGAGCAGTACTTC. Encoded protein: CASSPRGDWAYEQYF.

The V call is TRBV29-1, the J call TRBJ2-5; D not certain. This CDR3 is 14 amino acids long. Trimming took off 1 base at V and 11 bases at J, with 20 bases between the two ends. CDR1 SQVTM and CDR2 ANQGSEA come from the germline V gene. The CDR3 bases are TGCAGCGTTGAAGGGCTGAGCCTAGACAATGAGCAGTACTTC. It codes for CSVEGLSLDNEQYF.

As concerns this clonotype: A much larger clone lies a single base off, so this may be a read error. The CDR3 loop is CAISGRIVNEQYF. CDR3 bases: TGTGCCATCAGTGGACGGATTGTCAATGAGCAGTACTTC. The chain employs TRBV10-3 and TRBJ2-5; the D is unclear. V dropped 4 bases and J dropped 11 bases, with 17 bases sitting between them. Looked up from germline, CDR1 is ENHRY and CDR2 is SYGVKD. The CDR3 runs to 13 residues.

The chain has TRBV2 and TRBJ2-3; TRBD2 is a possible D gene (5 bases). Between the trimmed V and J ends, which lost 6 bases and 1 base, there was a span of 17 bases. Germline loops: CDR1 SNHLY, CDR2 FYNNEI. CDR3 length: 16 residues. CDR3: CASRDLASAGTDTQYF. The CDR3 DNA reads as TGTGCCAGCAGGGACTTAGCGTCAGCGGGCACAGATACGCAGTATTTT.

This chain joins TRBV21-1 and TRBJ1-2; the tabulated D call, TRBD1, remains unverified against the DNA. TRBV21-1 is designated a pseudogene. The CDR3 is 15 amino acids. The CDR3 is CASSTARQGIHGYTF. In nucleotides, the CDR3 is TGTGCCAGCAGCACCGCACGACAGGGGATACATGGCTACACCTTC.

CDR3 nucleotides: TGTGCCAGCAGCTTAGACCCGTCCTTATACGAGCAGTACTTC. Its protein is CASSLDPSLYEQYF. The chain has TRBV7-2 and TRBJ2-7; no clear D. CDR3 length equals 14 residues. V gave up 1 base and J gave up 4 bases, with 11 bases separating them. Germline V gene lookup returns CDR1 SGHTA and CDR2 FQGNSA.

The rearrangement uses TRBV2 and TRBJ2-1; D gene unclear. The V end lost 10 bases, the J end lost 4 bases, and 11 bases lay between the germline ends. The CDR3 length is 12 residues. Germline CDR1 reads SNHLY; CDR2 reads FYNNEI. CDR3 bases: TGTGCCACCTTGACGGCATACAATGAGCAGTTCTTC. It codes for CATLTAYNEQFF.

This clonotype appeared a single time. This chain uses TRBV28 with TRBJ2-7; 10 nucleotides align to TRBD2. V trimming: 5 bases; J trimming: 1 base; junction bases outside the gene matches: 5. The CDR3 consists of 15 residues. Per the germline V gene, CDR1 is MDHEN and CDR2 is SYDVKM. CDR3 DNA: TGTGCCAGCAGTCTAGCGGGGGACCTGTCCTACGAGCAGTACTTC. It yields the protein CASSLAGDLSYEQYF.